Listed below are T cell receptor beta chains from one sample, sequenced in a study of CD8+ T cells in alopecia areata. The repertoire was sequenced with immunoSEQ multiplex PCR; TCRdb's copy has only in-frame clones and lacks some. The table has 140,000 to 150,000 clones, around 86% seen once. This specimen consisted of CD8+ T cells sorted from blood, obtained at week 0. Receptor source: a human donor with alopecia areata. Each CDR3 is given with its conserved first and last residue. The D gene is left open where the match is weak. Expanded clones are given a class, and other clones once, few, many or no size at all.

V gene: TRBV6-6
clone size: .
D gene: .
J gene: TRBJ2-7
CDR3 DNA: TGTGCCAGCAGCGCCGCAAACTACGAGCAGTACTTC
CDR3 protein: CASSAANYEQYF

V gene: TRBV6-1
clone size: .
D gene: .
J gene: TRBJ2-1
CDR3 DNA: TGTGCCAGCAGTGACTTGGTGTCGGGGGGCTCGTACAATGAGCAGTTCTTC
CDR3 protein: CASSDLVSGGSYNEQFF

V gene: TRBV4-1
clone size: few
D gene: .
J gene: TRBJ2-2
CDR3 DNA: TGCGCCAGCAGCCGGGACTCCTTAAACACCGGGGAGCTGTTTTTT
CDR3 protein: CASSRDSLNTGELFF

V gene: TRBV7-2
clone size: .
D gene: .
J gene: TRBJ2-3
CDR3 DNA: TGTGCCAGCAGCTTAGTCAAGGGGCTGGTAGATACGCAGTATTTT
CDR3 protein: CASSLVKGLVDTQYF

V gene: TRBV7-6
clone size: .
D gene: .
J gene: TRBJ2-7
CDR3 DNA: TGTGCCAGCAGCTTAGAAAGGTCCTACGAGCAGTACTTC
CDR3 protein: CASSLERSYEQYF

V gene: TRBV2
clone size: .
D gene: .
J gene: TRBJ1-1
CDR3 DNA: TGTGCCAGCAGTGAAGATTCAGGGTTTGATAGGGTTTACGACACTGAAGCTTTCTTT
CDR3 protein: CASSEDSGFDRVYDTEAFF

V gene: TRBV5-6
clone size: .
D gene: .
J gene: TRBJ2-1
CDR3 DNA: TGTGCCAGCAGCTTAGGCGGGACAACCTACAATGAGCAGTTCTTC
CDR3 protein: CASSLGGTTYNEQFF

V gene: TRBV29-1
clone size: .
D gene: .
J gene: TRBJ2-7
CDR3 DNA: TGCAGCGTTGAAACAGGGTTCGGCGAGCAGTACTTC
CDR3 protein: CSVETGFGEQYF

V gene: TRBV9
clone size: .
D gene: TRBD2
J gene: TRBJ2-1
CDR3 DNA: TGTGCCAGCAGCGTAGGGGGTTTTGGCGGGAGGGTTCTCAATGAGCAGTTCTTC
CDR3 protein: CASSVGGFGGRVLNEQFF

V gene: TRBV11-2
clone size: .
D gene: TRBD2
J gene: TRBJ2-7
CDR3 DNA: TGTGCCAGCAGCCCATGGACTAGCGGGGGAAACGAGCAGTACTTC
CDR3 protein: CASSPWTSGGNEQYF

V gene: TRBV19
clone size: .
D gene: .
J gene: TRBJ2-7
CDR3 DNA: TGTGCCAGTAGTGGGCCGGACAACCAACACTACGAGCAGTACTTC
CDR3 protein: CASSGPDNQHYEQYF